This T cell receptor (beta chain) was profiled in a study of OX40 agonist ivuxolimab in advanced cancers. Regarding the research as a whole: Ivuxolimab, which targeted the costimulatory receptor OX40 (CD134), was an agonistic, fully human IgG2 monoclonal antibody. The dose-escalation cohort was roughly 80% male with a mean age of about 60 years, ranging from about 23 to 85. Of the roughly 51 patients in dose escalation, about 20 had hepatocellular carcinoma, some 15 had melanoma, 9 had renal cell carcinoma and 9 had head and neck cancer. Intravenous ivuxolimab was administered to patients every 2 weeks at six dose levels: 0.01, 0.1, 0.3, 1.5, 3 and 10 mg/kg. The monotherapy dose-escalation portion (N of about 47 patients) of the phase I ivuxolimab trial is reported in the paper. Peripheral TCRbeta sequencing was intended to test whether TCR sequence diversity was altered and clonal T-cell expansion was caused by ivuxolimab. Prior anti-PD-1, anti-PD-L1 or anti-CTLA-4 therapy was permitted, and checkpoint inhibitors had been received by 40% to 50% of dose-escalation patients. Partial responses occurred in three dose-escalation patients: two with cutaneous melanoma and one with hepatocellular carcinoma. General conclusions and limits of the study: The antigen specificity of the peripheral T cells that underwent clonal expansion was not determined. Low levels of normalized T-cell clonal expansion were also seen in some nonresponding patients. After ivuxolimab, CD8+ T cells had more expanded clones than CD4+ T cells on average. Partial responders in the 0.1-3.0 mg/kg groups had among the lowest normalized peripheral clonal expansion, especially among CD8+ T cells. At doses from 0.1 to 3.0 mg/kg, clonal expansion was seen in both CD4+ and CD8+ blood T cells between baseline and week 6.

Genomic DNA was isolated from the sorted cells so that the TCRbeta CDR3 region could be sequenced. The immunoSEQ Assay was used to sequence the TCRbeta CDR3 regions. TCRdb provides this immuneACCESS table in a form limited to in-frame rearrangements. Some clones are lacking; in checked studies, under half of them reflect an unresolved V gene, and why the rest are absent is not known. The sample has over 55,000 clones on record, 84% of them singletons. The top ten clonotypes cover around 0.84% of the sample. Patients with a history of autoimmune disease or receiving systemic immunosuppression were excluded from the trial. Peripheral blood for TCR sequencing was collected from all dose cohorts at baseline, on cycle 4 day 1, and on cycle 7 day 1. The samples were drawn from a first-in-human, open-label, multicenter phase I dose-escalation trial of ivuxolimab. Adults with locally advanced or metastatic melanoma, renal cell carcinoma, hepatocellular carcinoma or head and neck squamous cell carcinoma were enrolled in the trial. Before TCR sequencing, CD4+ and CD8+ T cells were separately sorted from peripheral blood.

The germline V gene (reference sequence) gives CDR1 as GTSNPN and CDR2 as SVGIG. The CDR3 sequence holds 13 residues, the cysteine and phenylalanine included. Of the read, only the CDR3 DNA is kept; its 39 bases are in frame from base 1. Unmatched junction bases come to 6, with V trimmed by 3 bases and J by 6 bases. About this clone itself: Its antigen target is currently unknown. Base-call qualities are not available, and no considerably larger clone is one nucleotide away.

The sequencing here drew on CD4+ or CD8+ T cells sorted from blood, taken in a trial of the OX40 agonist ivuxolimab. The chain joins TRBV30 to TRBJ1-2; 8 middle bases align to TRBD1. This sequence was found in an adult with an advanced solid tumor such as melanoma, head and neck, liver or kidney cancer. The DNA reads TGTGCCTGGAGGGATTGGACAGGGCATGGCTACACCTTC. This yields the protein CAWRDWTGHGYTF.